This T cell receptor (beta chain) was captured in a study of blood T cell repertoires in COVID-19. Study-level background: Sources were T cells, B-cell-depleted T cells, or PBMCs; the material itself was cDNA or gDNA.

CDR1 LGHNA and CDR2 YSLEER come from the germline V gene. The CDR3 runs 18 residues. V was pared by 0 bases and J by 2 bases, with 19 bases between. Original methodology: Estimation of nucleated cell counts relied on the amplification of reference gene primers. This table comes from immunoSEQ multiplex PCR, and its TCRdb copy is limited to in-frame clones, with some not included. The DNA was the basis for D and trimming; V, J and clone size are from that table. The repertoire includes about 120,000 clones, around 81% of them detected once, and 2% to 2.5% sits in the top ten. The V call is TRBV4-3, the J call TRBJ1-2; no reliable D call. The material sequenced was peripheral blood. The sequence was collected from a man between 70 and 80 years old with acute or convalescent COVID-19. This chain's CDR3 is CASSQDLGDVFLNYGYTF. The CDR3 coding sequence is TGCGCCAGCAGCCAAGATCTGGGCGACGTCTTTTTAAACTATGGCTACACCTTC.